These 5 T cell receptor beta chains share one sample of origin, sequenced in a study of shared clonotypes between healthy human individuals. Profiled with immunoSEQ multiplex PCR; TCRdb holds only in-frame clones, not every one. This table has 650,000 to 800,000 clones, approximately 72% appearing once. The source material was memory CD4+ T cells sorted from blood. As to subset: CD45RA-negative fraction. These TCRs come from a woman aged 30 to 39 in good health.

For this clone: In the same sample, other DNA sequences code for this CDR3. The chain couples TRBV18 to TRBJ2-7; 8 bases are shared with TRBD1. CDR1 KGHSH and CDR2 LQKENI come from the germline V gene. With V trimmed by 3 bases and J by 2 bases, 3 bases remained unmatched. CDR3 length equals 14 residues. In DNA form, the CDR3 reads TGTGCCAGCTCACCCCGACAGGGGACCTACGAGCAGTACTTC. It codes for CASSPRQGTYEQYF. The full variable domain, completed using reference TRBV18 and TRBJ2-7, is NAGVMQNPRHLVRRRGQEARLRCSPMKGHSHVYWYRQLPEEGLKFMVYLQKENIIDESGMPKERFSAEFPKEGPSILRIQQVVRGDSAAYFCASSPRQGTYEQYFGPGTRLTVT.

This chain joins TRBV7-6 and TRBJ2-2, with D maybe TRBD1 (6 bases). The CDR3 is made up of 14 amino acids. Trimming shortened V by 5 bases and J by 2 bases, and 9 bases separated the two germline ends. Germline assignment: CDR1 SGHVS and CDR2 FNYEAQ. The CDR3 reads CASSGTFNTGELFF. The CDR3 DNA reads as TGTGCCAGCAGCGGGACATTCAACACCGGGGAGCTGTTTTTT.

This clone appeared a few times. The chain couples TRBV20-1 to TRBJ1-2; the match to TRBD1 covers 11 bases. The CDR3 is 11 amino acids. V trimming: 6 bases; J trimming: 8 bases; junction bases outside the gene matches: 2. Germline assignment: CDR1 DFQATT and CDR2 SNEGSKA (reference sequence). The CDR3 reads CSAGQGVGYTF. The CDR3 nucleotides read TGCAGTGCGGGACAGGGGGTAGGCTACACCTTC.

DNA for the CDR3: TGTGCCAGCAGTTTCCGCGGACAGGGGAACTATGGCTACACCTTC. Amino acids: CASSFRGQGNYGYTF. J is TRBJ1-2 and V is TRBV27; 9 bases fit TRBD1. The V gene end was trimmed by 3 bases and the J gene end by 2 bases; junction bases not matched to a gene: 4. The CDR3 loop spans 15 amino acids. Germline CDR1 and CDR2: MNHEY and SMNVEV (reference sequence).

The chain couples TRBV7-2 to TRBJ1-2; D is unresolved. There are 12 residues in the CDR3. Trimming pared 5 bases from V and 3 bases from J, leaving 7 bases between. Looked up from germline, CDR1 is SGHTA and CDR2 is FQGNSA. CDR3 sequence reads: CASSHLDYGYTF. The CDR3 DNA sequence: TGTGCCAGCAGCCACCTTGACTATGGCTACACCTTC.